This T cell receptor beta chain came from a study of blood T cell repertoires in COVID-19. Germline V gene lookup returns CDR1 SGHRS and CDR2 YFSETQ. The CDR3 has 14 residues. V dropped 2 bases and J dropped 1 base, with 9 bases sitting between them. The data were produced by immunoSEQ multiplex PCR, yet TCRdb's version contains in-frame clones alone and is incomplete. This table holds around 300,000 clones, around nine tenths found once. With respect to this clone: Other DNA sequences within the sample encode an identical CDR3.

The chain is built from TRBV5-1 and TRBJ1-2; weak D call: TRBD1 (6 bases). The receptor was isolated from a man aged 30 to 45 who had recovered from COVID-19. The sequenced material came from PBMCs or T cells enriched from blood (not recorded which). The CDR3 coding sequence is TGCGCCAGCAGCTTAGAACAGGGTAACTATGGCTACACCTTC. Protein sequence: CASSLEQGNYGYTF.